Sequencing of this TCR beta chain was carried out in a study of blood T cell repertoires in COVID-19. Produced via immunoSEQ multiplex PCR; TCRdb's table is partial and in-frame only. The top ten hold around 8.9% of the sample, which has about 250,000 clones, around 82% seen once. Germline CDR1 reads GTSNPN; CDR2 reads SVGIG (reference sequence). The CDR3 is 14 amino acids. V was clipped by 5 bases and J by 6 bases, with 14 bases between them. The chain joins TRBV30 to TRBJ2-6; D may be TRBD2 (5 bases). Sequencing was done on a sample of peripheral blood. This receptor was obtained from a man aged 35 to 55 with active or convalescent COVID-19. The CDR3 sequence: CAWGSFEEANVLTF. DNA of the CDR3: TGTGCCTGGGGGAGTTTCGAAGAGGCCAACGTCCTGACTTTC.